This T cell receptor (beta chain) comes out of a study of cytomegalovirus exposure and HLA in healthy donors. Study-wide context: The Caucasian-associated ancestry cluster held more than 80% of a few hundred genotyped donors.

The primer mix had 60 Vbeta and 13 Jbeta primers. Assay: immunoSEQ multiplex PCR; the TCRdb copy retains only in-frame clones and omits some. The repertoire includes 95,000 to 150,000 clones, roughly 14% of them detected once, and roughly 2% sits in the top ten. Healthy people donating bone marrow made up the donors. The TCR sequence derives from a woman aged 18 to 35 in good health and CMV-seronegative. Material for sequencing was PBMCs.

CDR3 region: CSVEAPGQLYGYTF. CDR3 nucleotides: TGCAGCGTTGAAGCCCCAGGACAGCTCTATGGCTACACCTTC. The chain combines TRBV29-1 with TRBJ1-2, with a possible D match to TRBD1 (6 bases). Germline CDR1 and CDR2: SQVTM and ANQGSEA. V dropped 1 base and J dropped 4 bases, with 13 bases sitting between them. This CDR3 region has 14 residues.